A selection of T cell receptor beta chains follows, all from one sample in a study of blood T cell repertoires in COVID-19. The data were produced by immunoSEQ multiplex PCR, yet TCRdb's version contains in-frame clones alone and is incomplete. The table shows some 300,000 clones, with 88% occurring only once. Input material: peripheral blood. The receptors derive from a woman in her twenties or thirties who had recovered from COVID-19. CDR3s include the opening cysteine and the closing phenylalanine or tryptophan. A D gene is named only where the DNA matches it firmly. Rows give clone size only sometimes, using once, few, many, or a class for an expanded clone.

TRBJ2-2 NA NA TRBV28 CASSSPAVPGELFF TGTGCCAGCAGTTCCCCCGCAGTCCCCGGGGAGCTGTTTTTT
TRBJ2-3 few TRBD2 TRBV6-1 CASSKGLAGQSTDTQYF TGTGCCAGCAGTAAAGGACTAGCGGGCCAAAGCACAGATACGCAGTATTTT
TRBJ1-5 few NA TRBV7-8 CASSLEQRYQPQHF TGTGCCAGCAGCTTAGAACAGAGATATCAGCCCCAGCATTTT
TRBJ1-1 NA NA TRBV19 CASTGDTMNTEAFF TGTGCCAGTACCGGGGACACTATGAACACTGAAGCTTTCTTT
TRBJ2-1 NA TRBD2 TRBV7-6 CASSNSGAVSYNEQFF TGTGCCAGCAGCAATAGCGGGGCCGTCTCCTACAATGAGCAGTTCTTC
TRBJ1-5 NA TRBD1 TRBV7-2 CASSRQGGQPQHF TGTGCCAGCTCCCGACAGGGAGGCCAGCCCCAGCATTTT
TRBJ2-1 NA TRBD2 TRBV7-9 CASSLYPRSGGAYNEQFF TGTGCCAGCAGCTTATACCCGCGAAGCGGGGGGGCCTACAATGAGCAGTTCTTC
TRBJ1-2 NA TRBD1 TRBV5-4 CASSSGQGRSTNYGYTF TGTGCCAGCAGCTCCGGACAGGGGCGTTCGACTAACTATGGCTACACCTTC
TRBJ2-3 once TRBD2 TRBV27 CASSRAGLAGGADTQYF TGTGCCAGCTCCCGCGCAGGACTAGCGGGGGGGGCAGATACGCAGTATTTT
TRBJ1-1 NA NA TRBV7-9 CASSQNPFFRELESEAFF TGTGCCAGCAGCCAGAATCCTTTCTTCAGGGAATTGGAGAGTGAAGCTTTCTTT
TRBJ2-2 NA NA TRBV4-1 CASSQEWVDSPSTGELFF TGCGCCAGCAGCCAAGAATGGGTCGACAGTCCCTCCACCGGGGAGCTGTTTTTT
TRBJ1-1 NA TRBD1 TRBV5-1 CASSVQGGPLVANTEAFF TGCGCCAGCAGCGTCCAAGGGGGCCCCTTAGTTGCGAACACTGAAGCTTTCTTT
TRBJ1-4 NA TRBD1 TRBV5-8 CASSPGTGSTNEKLFF TGTGCCAGCAGCCCGGGGACAGGCTCAACTAATGAAAAACTGTTTTTT
TRBJ2-5 NA NA TRBV4-2 CASSQGTLRETQYF TGTGCCAGCAGCCAAGGGACACTGCGAGAGACCCAGTACTTC
TRBJ2-7 few NA TRBV2 CASLRTYEQYF TGTGCCAGCTTAAGGACATACGAGCAGTACTTC
TRBJ2-5 NA NA TRBV27 CASSLSPGETQYF TGTGCCAGCAGTTTGTCCCCGGGGGAGACCCAGTACTTC
TRBJ1-3 NA NA TRBV5-1 CASSLVQAGSGNTIYF TGCGCCAGCAGCTTGGTTCAGGCGGGCTCTGGAAACACCATATATTTT
TRBJ1-5 NA TRBD1 TRBV2 CAARGEDQPQHF TGTGCCGCCAGGGGGGAGGATCAGCCCCAGCATTTT
TRBJ2-5 NA TRBD2 TRBV4-2 CASSQETSGGAETQYF TGTGCCAGCAGCCAAGAAACTAGCGGGGGGGCGGAGACCCAGTACTTC
TRBJ2-7 NA TRBD1 TRBV10-3 CATSGTGDGEQYF TGTGCCACGTCCGGGACAGGGGATGGCGAGCAGTACTTC
TRBJ2-7 few TRBD1 TRBV6-2/TRBV6-3 CASSFSALGQGKNYEQYF TGTGCCAGCAGTTTTTCCGCTTTAGGACAGGGGAAGAACTACGAGCAGTACTTC
TRBJ1-4 NA TRBD1 TRBV11-2 CASSFTQGTPERKLFF TGTGCCAGCAGCTTCACACAGGGGACCCCCGAAAGGAAACTGTTTTTT
TRBJ1-1 once TRBD1 TRBV11-3 CASSFRGTGEAFF TGTGCCAGCAGCTTTCGGGGGACAGGTGAAGCTTTCTTT
TRBJ2-2 NA NA TRBV10-3 CAISRTHPNTGELFF TGTGCCATCAGTCGGACACACCCAAACACCGGGGAGCTGTTTTTT
TRBJ1-2 NA NA TRBV2 CASSEAQGHYGYTF TGTGCCAGCAGTGAAGCGCAGGGGCACTATGGCTACACCTTC
TRBJ2-5 NA NA TRBV7-7 CASSPGGQAETQYF TGTGCCAGCAGCCCGGGGGGACAGGCAGAGACCCAGTACTTC
TRBJ1-6 NA NA TRBV12-1 CASSWDRDRGFYNSPLHF TGTGCCAGCAGCTGGGACCGGGACAGGGGATTTTATAATTCACCCCTCCACTTT
TRBJ2-3 NA NA TRBV2 CASSESRTDTQYF TGTGCCAGCAGTGAGAGCCGCACAGATACGCAGTATTTT